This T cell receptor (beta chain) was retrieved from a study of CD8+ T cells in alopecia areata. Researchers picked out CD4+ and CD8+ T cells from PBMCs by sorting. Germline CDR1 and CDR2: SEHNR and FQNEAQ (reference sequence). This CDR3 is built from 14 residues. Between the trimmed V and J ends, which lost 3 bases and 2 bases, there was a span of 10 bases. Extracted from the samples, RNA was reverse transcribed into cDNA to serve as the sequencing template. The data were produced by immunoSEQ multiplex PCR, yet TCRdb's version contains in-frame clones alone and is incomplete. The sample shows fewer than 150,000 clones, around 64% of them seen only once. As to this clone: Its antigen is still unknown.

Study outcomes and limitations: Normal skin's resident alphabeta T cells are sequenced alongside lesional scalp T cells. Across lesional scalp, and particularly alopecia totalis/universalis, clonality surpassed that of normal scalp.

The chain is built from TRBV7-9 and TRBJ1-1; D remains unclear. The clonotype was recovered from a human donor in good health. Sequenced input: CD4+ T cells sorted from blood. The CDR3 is CASSFRGSNTEAFF. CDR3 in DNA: TGTGCCAGCAGCTTCCGAGGGTCTAACACTGAAGCTTTCTTT. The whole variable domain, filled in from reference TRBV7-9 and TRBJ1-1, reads DTGVSQNPRHKITKRGQNVTFRCDPISEHNRLYWYRQTLGQGPEFLTYFQNEAQLEKSRLLSDRFSAERPKGSFSTLEIQRTEQGDSAMYLCASSFRGSNTEAFFGQGTRLTVV.